This record concerns one T cell receptor beta chain sequence. The data are from a study of regulatory T cells in long-lasting Graves disease. Assembly of TCR beta libraries relied on iRepertoire HTBI primers together with Arm-PCR of CDR3 regions. TCRdb recomputed calls from the multiplex PCR reads with MiXCR, one row per CDR3 protein. The table shows around 480,000 distinct CDR3 sequences, with about 16% occurring only once. Time point: newly diagnosed GD, antithyroid drugs for less than 3 months. After RNA was extracted from PBMCs, the TCR library was made from it. The CDR3 is 15 amino acids. V was pared by 2 bases and J by 4 bases, with 7 bases of the junction left unmatched. CDR1 SGDLS and CDR2 YYNGEE come from the germline V gene. This sample was shared with a second study, whose subject was T cells in Graves' hyperthyroidism and ophthalmopathy.

Specimen: peripheral blood mononuclear cells (PBMCs), collected at new diagnosis, from a patient treated with antithyroid drugs. This clonotype was sampled from a woman aged 35-65 years with Graves disease. This sequence joins TRBV9 and TRBJ2-5; 8 bases align to TRBD1. This CDR3 reads CASSVGPTGGETQYF. CDR3 DNA sequence: TGTGCCAGCAGCGTGGGACCCACAGGGGGAGAGACCCAGTACTTC.